This is a list of T cell receptor beta chains from one sample in a study of T-cell memory formation after mild COVID-19. Each CDR3 protein gets one entry after TCRdb re-called the 5' RACE reads with MiXCR. This table holds about 250,000 distinct CDR3 sequences, less than 20% found once. Material: PBMCs or a T cell subset sorted from them (not recorded which). The receptor set was obtained from an adult woman who had mild COVID-19 (a few samples of this study predate the infection). Cell type and time point are not known. CDR3s include the opening cysteine and the closing phenylalanine or tryptophan. Fields, in order: D gene, clone size, J gene, V gene, CDR3 DNA, CDR3 protein. D genes are given only for firm matches. Where a row states a size, it is once, few, many or the class of an expanded clone; other rows omit it.

D: NA
size: NA
J: TRBJ1-1
V: TRBV30
DNA: TGTGCCTGGAGTGTAAGGGGTAGAGCTTTCTTT
CDR3: CAWSVRGRAFF

D: TRBD2
size: NA
J: TRBJ2-5
V: TRBV29-1
DNA: TGCAGCGTTGTGAAAGCCAGCGGGGGGGCCGGGACCCAGTACTTC
CDR3: CSVVKASGGAGTQYF

D: NA
size: few
J: TRBJ1-1
V: TRBV27
DNA: TGTGCCAGCAGTTTATCCCGGCCAGGGTGGTGGAACACTGAAGCTTTCTTT
CDR3: CASSLSRPGWWNTEAFF

D: NA
size: few
J: TRBJ2-1
V: TRBV6-1
DNA: TGTGCCAGCAGTGCCAATCCAGGGGTCAGGGACAATGAGCAGTTCTTC
CDR3: CASSANPGVRDNEQFF

D: NA
size: many
J: TRBJ2-1
V: TRBV12-3/TRBV12-4
DNA: TGTGCCAGCAGTCTTGGAGGGGTAAATGAGCAGTTCTTC
CDR3: CASSLGGVNEQFF

D: NA
size: many
J: TRBJ2-5
V: TRBV7-2
DNA: TGTGCCAGCAGCTTACTTCGCCAGAGGGAGACCCAGTACTTC
CDR3: CASSLLRQRETQYF

D: TRBD2
size: NA
J: TRBJ2-2
V: TRBV4-1
DNA: TGCGCCAGCAGCCAAGAGATTCCGGGACTAGCGGGGTCCGGGGAGCTGTTTTTT
CDR3: CASSQEIPGLAGSGELFF

D: NA
size: few
J: TRBJ2-3
V: TRBV11-2
DNA: TGTGCCAGCAGCTTAGGTGGGGGGGCCGGTGGAGATACGCAGTATTTT
CDR3: CASSLGGGAGGDTQYF

D: TRBD2
size: NA
J: TRBJ2-2
V: TRBV7-9
DNA: TGTGCCAGCAGCCCCCGGACGGGGCGGGAGAAAAACGGGGAGCTGTTTTTT
CDR3: CASSPRTGREKNGELFF

D: NA
size: NA
J: TRBJ2-2
V: TRBV20-1
DNA: TGCAGTGCCATCGGTCCGAACACCGGGGAGCTGTTTTTT
CDR3: CSAIGPNTGELFF

D: TRBD1
size: few
J: TRBJ2-5
V: TRBV3-1
DNA: TGTGCCAGCAGCCCGGGACAGGCCTTGTCGGGGGAGACCCAGTACTTC
CDR3: CASSPGQALSGETQYF

D: NA
size: few
J: TRBJ2-1
V: TRBV5-5
DNA: TGTGCCAGCAGCAGGGGACAATCGGGGAATGAGCAGTTCTTC
CDR3: CASSRGQSGNEQFF

D: NA
size: NA
J: TRBJ1-6
V: TRBV12-3/TRBV12-4
DNA: TGTGCCAGCAGCGCCGGGACACACGAGTCACCCCTCCACTTT
CDR3: CASSAGTHESPLHF

D: TRBD2
size: NA
J: TRBJ2-5
V: TRBV5-6
DNA: TGTGCCAGCAGCTTGGAGGGTAGCGGGAGGGCCAAAGAGACCCAGTACTTC
CDR3: CASSLEGSGRAKETQYF